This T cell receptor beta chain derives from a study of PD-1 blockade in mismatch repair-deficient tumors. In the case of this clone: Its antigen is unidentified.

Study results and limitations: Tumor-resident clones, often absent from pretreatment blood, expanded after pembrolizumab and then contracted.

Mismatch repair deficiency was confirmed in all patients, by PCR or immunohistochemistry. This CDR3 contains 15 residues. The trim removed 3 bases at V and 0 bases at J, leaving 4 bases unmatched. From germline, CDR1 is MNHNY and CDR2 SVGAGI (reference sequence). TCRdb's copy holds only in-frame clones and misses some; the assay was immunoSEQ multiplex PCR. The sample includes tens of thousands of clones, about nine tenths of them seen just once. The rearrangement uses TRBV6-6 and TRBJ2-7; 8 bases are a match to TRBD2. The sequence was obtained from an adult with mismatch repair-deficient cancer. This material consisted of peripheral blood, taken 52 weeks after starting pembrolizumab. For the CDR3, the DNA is TGTGCCAGCAGTTATGGGGCGGGGGGCTCCTACGAGCAGTACTTC. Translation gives CASSYGAGGSYEQYF.